A single sample is the source of the 5 T cell receptor beta chains below, sequenced in a study of blood T cell repertoires in COVID-19. TCRdb's copy holds only in-frame clones and misses some; the assay was immunoSEQ multiplex PCR. The table shows roughly 76,000 clones, with about 89% occurring only once. The specimen sequenced was PBMCs or T cells enriched from blood (not recorded which). The receptor source for this set is a woman between 45 and 65 years old with acute COVID-19.

The rearrangement uses TRBV7-2 and TRBJ1-1; D is undetermined. V lost 4 bases and J lost 1, with 13 bases in between. CDR1 is SGHTA and CDR2 is FQGNSA in the germline V gene. The CDR3 covers 15 residues. CDR3 loop: CASSSQGRKNTEAFF. Here the CDR3 DNA reads TGTGCCAGCAGCTCCCAAGGGAGGAAGAACACTGAAGCTTTCTTT.

The chain couples TRBV11-2 to TRBJ2-2, with D unclear. The CDR3 covers 16 residues. Germline V gene sequence: CDR1 SGHAT, CDR2 FQNNGV. The V end was cut by 4 bases, the J end by 2 bases, with 14 bases between. The CDR3 nucleotides read TGTGCCAGCAGCTCATGGGCAGCCTCTAACACCGGGGAGCTGTTTTTT. Translated, it gives CASSSWAASNTGELFF.

J is TRBJ2-7 and V is TRBV27, with D perhaps matching TRBD2 (6 bases). Germline CDR1 and CDR2: MNHEY and SMNVEV (reference sequence). This CDR3 is 14 amino acids long. V dropped 2 bases and J dropped 3 bases, with 11 bases sitting between them. The CDR3 protein is CASSLEGGHYEQYF. The DNA of the CDR3 is TGTGCCAGCAGTTTAGAGGGAGGTCACTACGAGCAGTACTTC.

This chain joins TRBV6-6 and TRBJ2-7; 12 bases agree with TRBD2. The CDR3 is 14 amino acids. J lost 5 bases, V lost 6 bases, and 5 bases had no gene match. Germline values: CDR1 MNHNY, CDR2 SVGAGI (reference sequence). DNA for the CDR3: TGTGCCAGCAGGATGACTAGCGGGAGCCACGAGCAGTACTTC. The encoded protein is CASRMTSGSHEQYF.

The count of this clone is one. The chain recombines TRBV11-3 with TRBJ1-2; D possibly corresponds to TRBD1 (5 bases). The CDR3 totals 15 residues. Trimming cost V 4 bases and J 1 base, with 13 bases left between them. The germline gives CDR1 SGHNT, CDR2 YENEEA. CDR3 sequence reads: CASSSPRQINYGYTF. Written as DNA, the CDR3 is TGTGCCAGCAGCTCCCCCCGACAGATTAACTATGGCTACACCTTC. Supplemented by reference TRBV11-3 and TRBJ1-2, the full variable domain reads EAGVVQSPRYKIIEKKQPVAFWCNPISGHNTLYWYLQNLGQGPELLIRYENEEAVDDSQLPKDRFSAERLKGVDSTLKIQPAELGDSAVYLCASSSPRQINYGYTFGSGTRLTVV.